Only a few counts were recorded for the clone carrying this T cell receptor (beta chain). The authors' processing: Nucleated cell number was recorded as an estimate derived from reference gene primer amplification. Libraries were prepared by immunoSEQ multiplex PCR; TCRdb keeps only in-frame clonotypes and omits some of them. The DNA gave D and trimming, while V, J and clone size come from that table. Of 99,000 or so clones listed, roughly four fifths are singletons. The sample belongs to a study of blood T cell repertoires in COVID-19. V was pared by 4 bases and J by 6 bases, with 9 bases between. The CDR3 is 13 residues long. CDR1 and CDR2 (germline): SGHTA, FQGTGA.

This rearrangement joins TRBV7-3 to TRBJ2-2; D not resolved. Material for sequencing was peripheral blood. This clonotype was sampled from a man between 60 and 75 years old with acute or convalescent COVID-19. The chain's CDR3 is CASSSTQSGELFF. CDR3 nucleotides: TGTGCCAGCAGCTCGACACAGTCCGGGGAGCTGTTTTTT.